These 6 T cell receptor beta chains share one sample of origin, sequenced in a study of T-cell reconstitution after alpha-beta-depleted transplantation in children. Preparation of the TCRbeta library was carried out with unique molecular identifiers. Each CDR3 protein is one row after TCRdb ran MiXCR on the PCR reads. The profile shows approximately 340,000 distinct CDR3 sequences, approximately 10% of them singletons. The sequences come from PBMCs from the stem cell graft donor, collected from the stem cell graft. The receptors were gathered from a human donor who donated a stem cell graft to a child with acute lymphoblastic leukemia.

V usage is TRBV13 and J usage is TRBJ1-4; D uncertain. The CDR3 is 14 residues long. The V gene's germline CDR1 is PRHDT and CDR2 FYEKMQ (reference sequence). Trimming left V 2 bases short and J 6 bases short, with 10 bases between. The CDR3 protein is CASSLRARDEKLFF. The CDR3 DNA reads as TGTGCCAGCAGCTTAAGGGCCCGAGATGAAAAACTGTTTTTT. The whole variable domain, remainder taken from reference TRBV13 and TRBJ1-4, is AAGVIQSPRHLIKEKRETATLKCYPIPRHDTVYWYQQGPGQDPQFLISFYEKMQSDKGSIPDRFSAQQFSDYHSELNMSSLELGDSALYFCASSLRARDEKLFFGSGTQLSVL.

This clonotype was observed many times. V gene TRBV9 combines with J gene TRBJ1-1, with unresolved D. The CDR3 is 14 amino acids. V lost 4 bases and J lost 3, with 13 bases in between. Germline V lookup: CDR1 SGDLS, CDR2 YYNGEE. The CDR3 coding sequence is TGTGCCAGCAGCCCCCAGAGTGGATACACTGAAGCTTTCTTT. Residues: CASSPQSGYTEAFF.

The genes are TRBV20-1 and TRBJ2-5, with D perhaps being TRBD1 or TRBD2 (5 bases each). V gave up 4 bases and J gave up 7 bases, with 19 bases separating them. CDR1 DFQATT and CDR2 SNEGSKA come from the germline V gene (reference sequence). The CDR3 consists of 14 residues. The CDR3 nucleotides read TGCAGTGCTACCGGGGACCCTGGACGGTGGACCCAGTACTTC. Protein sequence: CSATGDPGRWTQYF.

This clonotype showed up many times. The CDR3 protein is CASSPADFPTRETQYF. As DNA, the CDR3 is TGTGCCAGCAGCCCCGCAGACTTTCCAACGAGGGAGACCCAGTACTTC. The chain uses TRBV5-4 and TRBJ2-5; D is ambiguous. Trimming removed 4 bases from V and 5 bases from J, with 21 bases in between. Germline loops: CDR1 SGHNT, CDR2 YYREEE (reference sequence). There are 16 residues in the CDR3.

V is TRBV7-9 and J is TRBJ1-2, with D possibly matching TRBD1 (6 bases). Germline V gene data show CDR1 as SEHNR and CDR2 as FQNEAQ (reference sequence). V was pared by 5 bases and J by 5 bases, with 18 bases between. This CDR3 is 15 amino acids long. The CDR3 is CASSPTGQYPYGYTF. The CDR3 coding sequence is TGTGCCAGCAGCCCGACAGGACAGTATCCATATGGCTACACCTTC.

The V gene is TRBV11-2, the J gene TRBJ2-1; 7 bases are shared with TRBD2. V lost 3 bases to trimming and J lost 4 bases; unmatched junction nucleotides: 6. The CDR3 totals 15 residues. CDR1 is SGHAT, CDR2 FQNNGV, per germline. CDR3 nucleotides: TGTGCCAGCAGCTTCTCACTAGCGCGTTACAATGAGCAGTTCTTC. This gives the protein CASSFSLARYNEQFF.